Shown below are 10 T cell receptor beta chains from a single sample sequenced in a study of blood T cell repertoires in COVID-19. Assay used: immunoSEQ multiplex PCR; TCRdb lists only in-frame clones, some missing. The profile shows more than 50,000 clones, roughly 77% of them singletons. Sequenced: peripheral blood. All receptors derive from a man between 65 and 79 years old with active or convalescent COVID-19.

The chain joins TRBV5-6 to TRBJ2-3; D may be TRBD2 (6 bases). Germline CDR1 is SGHDT and CDR2 is YYEEEE. CDR3 length: 15 residues. The germline V and J ends were trimmed by 7 bases and 2 bases, with 17 bases remaining between them. CDR3 DNA: TGTGCCAGCTCCCTAGGAGGGAGGTCCACAGATACGCAGTATTTT. It yields the protein CASSLGGRSTDTQYF.

The chain employs TRBV30 and TRBJ1-2, with 8 bases aligning to TRBD1. V shed 2 bases, J shed 2 bases, and the junction held 7 bases outside the gene matches. This CDR3 has 15 amino acids. The germline V gene has CDR1 GTSNPN and CDR2 SVGIG (reference sequence). CDR3 nucleotides: TGTGCCTGGAGTATCCGGACAGGGCGAAACTATGGCTACACCTTC. Translating it yields CAWSIRTGRNYGYTF.

J is TRBJ1-5 and V is TRBV7-6, with D perhaps matching TRBD1 (5 bases). The CDR3 covers 16 residues. Germline lookup yields CDR1 SGHVS and CDR2 FNYEAQ. V was cut by 5 bases and J by 2 bases, with 16 bases left in between. The CDR3 DNA reads as TGTGCCAGCAGCCCCGGAAGGGGCGGTGGCAATCAGCCCCAGCATTTT. Protein: CASSPGRGGGNQPQHF.

The V gene is TRBV19, the J gene TRBJ2-7; the match to TRBD1 covers 7 bases. Germline V gene data show CDR1 as LNHDA and CDR2 as SQIVND (reference sequence). Germline trimming cut 5 bases from V and 1 base from J; bases unmatched to any gene: 8. There are 15 residues in the CDR3. Here the CDR3 DNA reads TGTGCCAGTAGTGACTCCGGGACAGCATCCTACGAGCAGTACTTC. Translated, it gives CASSDSGTASYEQYF.

In its sample, this clone was seen once. The chain is built from TRBV12-3 or TRBV12-4 and TRBJ1-3; D ambiguous. The CDR3 has 13 amino acids. V was trimmed by 3 bases and J by 4 bases, leaving 7 bases between them. CDR3 protein: CASSFGAGNTIYF. The DNA for the CDR3 is TGTGCCAGCAGTTTCGGAGCGGGAAACACCATATATTTT.

This chain connects TRBV3-1 (or the pseudogene TRBV3-2) to TRBJ1-2; perhaps TRBD1 as D (5 bases). The CDR3 has 14 residues. V gave up 0 bases and J gave up 8 bases, with 13 bases separating them. Germline V CDR1 and CDR2: LGHDT, YNNKEL (reference sequence). CDR3 residues: CASSQDRGGRGYTF. The CDR3 DNA follows: TGTGCCAGCAGCCAAGATAGGGGAGGTAGGGGCTACACCTTC.

The CDR3 sequence: CASTAQGGNEQFF. CDR3 sequence (DNA): TGTGCCAGCACCGCGCAGGGGGGCAATGAGCAGTTCTTC. The genes are TRBV6-5 and TRBJ2-1; tentative D call: TRBD1 (7 bases). This CDR3 region has 13 residues. Trimming took 7 bases from V and 6 from J, leaving 13 bases between them. The germline V gene encodes CDR1 MNHEY and CDR2 SVGAGI.

This rearrangement joins TRBV18 to TRBJ1-1, with 9 bases that match TRBD1. Unmatched junction bases numbered 3, after V lost 2 bases and J lost 5 bases. Germline-derived CDR1 and CDR2 are KGHSH and LQKENI. The length of the CDR3 is 14 residues. The CDR3: CASSPLDRGTEAFF. CDR3 DNA: TGTGCCAGCTCACCATTAGACAGGGGGACTGAAGCTTTCTTT. The entire variable domain, with the rest obtained from reference TRBV18 and TRBJ1-1, is as follows: NAGVMQNPRHLVRRRGQEARLRCSPMKGHSHVYWYRQLPEEGLKFMVYLQKENIIDESGMPKERFSAEFPKEGPSILRIQQVVRGDSAAYFCASSPLDRGTEAFFGQGTRLTVV.

This clone has only a few counts. The V gene is TRBV19, the J gene TRBJ1-1; D unclear. V was cut by 3 bases and J by 10 bases, with 18 bases left in between. The CDR3 spans 14 residues. Germline V gene lookup returns CDR1 LNHDA and CDR2 SQIVND (reference sequence). The CDR3 sequence is CASSIGSITLGAFF. CDR3 in DNA: TGTGCCAGTAGTATCGGGTCCATAACCCTAGGAGCTTTCTTT.

This rearrangement joins TRBV6-2 or TRBV6-3 to TRBJ1-3, with TRBD1 identical over 9 bases. V lost 5 bases to trimming and J lost 0 bases; unmatched junction nucleotides: 11. Germline V lookup: CDR1 MNHEY, CDR2 SVGEGT. This CDR3 is 18 amino acids long. The CDR3 coding sequence is TGTGCCAGCAGTAACGCAGCGGGGACAGGGCTCTCTGGAAACACCATATATTTT. As protein: CASSNAAGTGLSGNTIYF.